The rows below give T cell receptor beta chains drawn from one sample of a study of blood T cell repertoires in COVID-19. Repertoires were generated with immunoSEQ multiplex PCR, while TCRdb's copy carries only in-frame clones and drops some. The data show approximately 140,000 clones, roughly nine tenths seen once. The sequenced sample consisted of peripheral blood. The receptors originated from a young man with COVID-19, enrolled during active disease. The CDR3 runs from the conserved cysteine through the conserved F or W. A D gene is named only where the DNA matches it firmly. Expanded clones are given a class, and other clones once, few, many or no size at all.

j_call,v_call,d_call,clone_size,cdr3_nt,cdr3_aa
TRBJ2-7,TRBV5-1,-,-,TGCGCCAGCAGCTTGGACGCGCGGGGTGAGCAGTACTTC,CASSLDARGEQYF
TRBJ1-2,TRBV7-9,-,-,TGTGCCAGCAGCTCGACGGGAGGCCATGGCTACACCTTC,CASSSTGGHGYTF
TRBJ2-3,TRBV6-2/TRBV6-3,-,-,TGTGCCAGCAGTTACTCGACATCGGTCTCGCAGTATTTT,CASSYSTSVSQYF
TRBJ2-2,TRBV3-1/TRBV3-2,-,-,TGTGCCAGCAGCCAAGATAGGGGCGGGGAGCTGTTTTTT,CASSQDRGGELFF
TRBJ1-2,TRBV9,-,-,TGTGCCAGCAGCGTAGCGAGCAGGGACTATGGCTACACCTTC,CASSVASRDYGYTF
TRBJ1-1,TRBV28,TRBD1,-,TGTGCCAGCAGAATCCGGGACAGCCCTAACACTGAAGCTTTCTTT,CASRIRDSPNTEAFF
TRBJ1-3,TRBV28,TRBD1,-,TGTGCCAGCATCCCCACAGGGGGCGCAAGAAACACCATATATTTT,CASIPTGGARNTIYF
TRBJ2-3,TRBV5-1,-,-,TGCGCCAGCAGCTTGGTGGTAGGACAAGGCAGACCGTTGGATACGCAGTATTTT,CASSLVVGQGRPLDTQYF
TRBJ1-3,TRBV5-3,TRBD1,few,TGTGCCAGAAGCCGTCCCATGGGACAGCGAGGAAACACCATATATTTT,CARSRPMGQRGNTIYF
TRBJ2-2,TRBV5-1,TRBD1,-,TGCGCCAGCAGCCTCAGGGACAGGGAAACCGGGGAGCTGTTTTTT,CASSLRDRETGELFF
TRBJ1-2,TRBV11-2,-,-,TGTGCCAGCAGCACGACAGCCTCCTATGGCTACACCTTC,CASSTTASYGYTF
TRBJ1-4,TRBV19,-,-,TGTGCCAGTAGTAAGCGACAGGAGACTAATGAAAAACTGTTTTTT,CASSKRQETNEKLFF
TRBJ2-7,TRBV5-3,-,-,TGTGCCAGAAGCTCCAGGGTCATCGGGAGTAGCTCCTACGAGCAGTACTTC,CARSSRVIGSSSYEQYF
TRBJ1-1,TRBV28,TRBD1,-,TGTGCCAGCAGTTTTAGTGCTTACTCCAGGGGGGTCACTGAAGCTTTCTTT,CASSFSAYSRGVTEAFF
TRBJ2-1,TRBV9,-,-,TGTGCCAGCAGGGAGGGTGTAACGGGGCCAAATGAGCAGTTCTTC,CASREGVTGPNEQFF
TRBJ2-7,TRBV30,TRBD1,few,TGTGCCTGGAGTGCTGGACAGGGCTACGAGCAGTACTTC,CAWSAGQGYEQYF
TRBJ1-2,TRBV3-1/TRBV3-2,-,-,TGTGCCAGCAGCCAAGAAGTAGCTTCCTATGGCTACACCTTC,CASSQEVASYGYTF
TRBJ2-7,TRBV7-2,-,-,TGTGCCAGCAGCCCAGGGACTTCCATCTACGAGCAGTACTTC,CASSPGTSIYEQYF
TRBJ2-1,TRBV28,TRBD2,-,TGTGCCAGCAGTCCCCCACTAGCGGGGGCTGACAATGAGCAGTTCTTC,CASSPPLAGADNEQFF
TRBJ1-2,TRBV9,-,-,TGTGCCAGCAGCCCCACAGGTGCCTCTGGCTACACCTTC,CASSPTGASGYTF
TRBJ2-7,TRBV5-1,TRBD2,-,TGCGCCAGCATGGTGAATAGCGGGGGTTACGAGCAGTACTTC,CASMVNSGGYEQYF
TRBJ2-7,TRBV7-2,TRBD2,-,TGTGCCAGCAGCTTATACGCGGGAGGGGTAATGTCCTACGAGCAGTACTTC,CASSLYAGGVMSYEQYF
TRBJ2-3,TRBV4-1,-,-,TGCGCCAGCAGCCCCCGGGTCACAGATACGCAGTATTTT,CASSPRVTDTQYF
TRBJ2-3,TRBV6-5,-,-,TGTGCCAGCAGTTACAAGGACAGCCCAGATACGCAGTATTTT,CASSYKDSPDTQYF
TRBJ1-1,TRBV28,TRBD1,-,TGTGCCAGCAGATTGACAGGGGCGCCTGAAGCTTTCTTT,CASRLTGAPEAFF
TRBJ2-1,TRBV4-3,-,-,TGCGCCAGCAGCCAGGTCGGGGCGGGACACAATGAGCAGTTCTTC,CASSQVGAGHNEQFF
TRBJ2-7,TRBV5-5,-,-,TGTGCCAGCAGCTTAACAGGGTTCGACGAGCAGTACTTC,CASSLTGFDEQYF
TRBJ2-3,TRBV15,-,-,TGTGCCACCAGCCGTCGACTAACTAGCACAGATACGCAGTATTTT,CATSRRLTSTDTQYF
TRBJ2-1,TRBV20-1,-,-,TGCAGTGCTAGTGCAGGCAATGAGCAGTTCTTC,CSASAGNEQFF
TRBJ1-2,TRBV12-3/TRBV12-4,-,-,TGTGCCAGCAGTCCCACGGAGGGCTACACCTTC,CASSPTEGYTF
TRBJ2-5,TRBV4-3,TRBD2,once,TGCGCCAGCAGCCAAGATGGGCTAGCGGCAAAAGAGACCCAGTACTTC,CASSQDGLAAKETQYF
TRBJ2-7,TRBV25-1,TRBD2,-,TGTGCCAGCAGGGGGACTAGCGAGGCCTACGAGCAGTACTTC,CASRGTSEAYEQYF
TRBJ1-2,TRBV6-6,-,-,TGTGCCAGCAGTTACTCGCGGACAAGCTATGGCTACACCTTC,CASSYSRTSYGYTF
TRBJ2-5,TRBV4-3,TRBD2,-,TGCGCCAGCAGCCAAGATTTCACGGGGGGAAAGACCCAGTACTTC,CASSQDFTGGKTQYF
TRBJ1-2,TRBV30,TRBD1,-,TGTGCCTGGAGTGTTGTCGGAGGGACAGGAGCCCATAACCGATATGGCTACACCTTC,CAWSVVGGTGAHNRYGYTF
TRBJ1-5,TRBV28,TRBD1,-,TGTGCCAGCAGTACCTTCGACAGGGGGCTTAATCAGCCCCAGCATTTT,CASSTFDRGLNQPQHF
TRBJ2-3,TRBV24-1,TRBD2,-,TGTGCCACCAGTGATCCCGGGACTAGCGTTACAGATACGCAGTATTTT,CATSDPGTSVTDTQYF
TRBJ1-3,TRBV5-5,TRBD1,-,TGTGCCAGCAGCCCCGACAGGGGTTTCGGAAACACCATATATTTT,CASSPDRGFGNTIYF
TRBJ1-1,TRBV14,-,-,TGTGCCAGCAGCCAAGTAAACACTGAAGCTTTCTTT,CASSQVNTEAFF
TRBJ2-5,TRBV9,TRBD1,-,TGTGCCAGCAGCTTCGGACAGGGGGGAGAGACCCAGTACTTC,CASSFGQGGETQYF
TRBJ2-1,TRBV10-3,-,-,TGTGCCATCAGTGAGACTAGCTTCAATGAGCAGTTCTTC,CAISETSFNEQFF
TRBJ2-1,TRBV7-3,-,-,TGTGCCAGCAGCTTAGATAGTGAGCAGTTCTTC,CASSLDSEQFF
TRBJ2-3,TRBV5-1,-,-,TGCGCCAGCAGCCCAAGCCAGGCCGATACGCAGTATTTT,CASSPSQADTQYF
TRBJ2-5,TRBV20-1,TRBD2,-,TGCAGTGCTAGTGCGGCGGGGGATATGGGGACCCAGTACTTC,CSASAAGDMGTQYF
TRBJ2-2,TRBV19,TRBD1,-,TGTGCCAGTAGTACACAGGGGCTTGGGGAGCTGTTTTTT,CASSTQGLGELFF
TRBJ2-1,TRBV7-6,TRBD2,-,TGTGCCAGCAGCTTAGTTCGGACTAGCGGGAGGGGGGAGCAGTTCTTC,CASSLVRTSGRGEQFF
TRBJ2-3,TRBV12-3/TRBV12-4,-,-,TGTGCCAGCAGTTCACAAGATACGCAGTATTTT,CASSSQDTQYF
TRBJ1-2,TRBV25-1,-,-,TGTGCCAGCAGCCTACCCGGGGGTCCGGATGGCTACACCTTC,CASSLPGGPDGYTF
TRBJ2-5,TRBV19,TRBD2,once,TGTGCCAGTAGCTACTCAGCGGGAGGGCCCTCAGGGGAGACCCAGTACTTC,CASSYSAGGPSGETQYF
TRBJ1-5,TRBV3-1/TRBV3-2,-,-,TGTGCCAGCAGCCAGAGCGGGGGGCCACATCAGCCCCAGCATTTT,CASSQSGGPHQPQHF
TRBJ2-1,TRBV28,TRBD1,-,TGTGCCAGCAGTTTACTCTCTCTCGGACAGGGTGGGGGCAATGAGCAGTTCTTC,CASSLLSLGQGGGNEQFF